Following are 18 T cell receptor beta chains from one sample sequenced in a study of cytomegalovirus exposure and HLA in healthy donors. Here immunoSEQ multiplex PCR was the method, and the copy in TCRdb shows in-frame clones only, minus some. The sample has about 360,000 clones, roughly 85% seen once. The sample comprised PBMCs. Every receptor here comes from a woman younger than 35 in good health and CMV-seronegative.

V is TRBV7-2 and J is TRBJ2-5; 7 positions match TRBD2. Germline V gene sequence: CDR1 SGHTA, CDR2 FQGNSA. With 2 bases clipped from V and 4 bases from J, the junction kept 4 bases outside the gene matches. The CDR3 contains 14 residues. CDR3: CASSLSPSGETQYF. The CDR3 nucleotides read TGTGCCAGCAGCTTATCCCCTAGCGGAGAGACCCAGTACTTC.

The chain is built from TRBV5-6 and TRBJ1-4, with 9 bases fitting TRBD1. The CDR3 has 16 residues. Trimming at V came to 3 bases and at J to 8 bases, leaving 11 bases not matched to a gene. Germline V lookup: CDR1 SGHDT, CDR2 YYEEEE. Here the CDR3 DNA reads TGTGCCAGCAGCTGGGATAACAGGGGGCTTATGGAAAAACTGTTTTTT. Protein: CASSWDNRGLMEKLFF.

This sequence joins TRBV7-6 and TRBJ1-3, with D perhaps matching TRBD1 (5 bases). CDR3 size: 16 residues. CDR1 SGHVS and CDR2 FNYEAQ come from the germline V gene. The V and J ends lost 5 bases and 0 bases respectively, with 14 bases between them. The CDR3 region has the DNA TGTGCCAGCAGCCACTGGCGACAGCGCTCTGGAAACACCATATATTTT. Its translation is CASSHWRQRSGNTIYF.

The V gene is TRBV13, the J gene TRBJ2-2; 14 bases fit TRBD2. The CDR3 consists of 15 residues. V was pared by 0 bases and J by 14 bases, with 5 bases of the junction left unmatched. CDR1 is PRHDT, CDR2 FYEKMQ, per germline (reference sequence). The DNA of the CDR3 is TGTGCCAGCAGCTTAGGTCCGACTAGCGGGAGGGGCCTGTTTTTT. Protein: CASSLGPTSGRGLFF.

The chain employs TRBV6-1 and TRBJ2-1; 13 positions match TRBD2. The CDR3 runs 15 residues. V lost 7 bases and J lost 4; bases outside the gene matches: 4. Per germline, CDR1 MNHNS and CDR2 SASEGT. The CDR3 here is CASNTLAGGYNEQFF. The CDR3 region has the DNA TGTGCCAGCAATACACTAGCGGGAGGGTACAATGAGCAGTTCTTC.

The chain has TRBV6-5 and TRBJ2-5; the D gene is possibly TRBD1 (6 bases). Deletions cut 1 base from V and 2 bases from J, with 8 bases between. This CDR3 has 14 residues. From germline, CDR1 is MNHEY and CDR2 SVGAGI. The CDR3 DNA is TGTGCCAGCAGTTACTGGGACAATCAAGAGACCCAGTACTTC. It codes for CASSYWDNQETQYF.

A note on this clone: An end of the junction differs from the germline gene, which may be a read error. The chain couples TRBV28 to TRBJ1-5, with 8 bases matching TRBD1. Germline V gene data show CDR1 as MDHEN and CDR2 as SYDVKM. The CDR3 spans 14 residues. The CDR3 loop is CASSPGQGNLPQHF. CDR3 nucleotides: TGTGCCAGCAGCCCAGGACAGGGAAATCTGCCCCAGCATTTT.

This chain links TRBV5-4 with TRBJ1-6; 7 nucleotides agree with TRBD1. The CDR3 consists of 17 residues. Germline CDR1 is SGHNT and CDR2 is YYREEE (reference sequence). With 5 bases clipped from V and 7 bases from J, the junction kept 15 bases outside the gene matches. CDR3 residues: CASSWGAGTVKNSPLHF. CDR3 in DNA: TGTGCCAGCAGTTGGGGGGCAGGGACAGTAAAGAATTCACCCCTCCACTTT.

V gene TRBV27 combines with J gene TRBJ1-5; 11 positions agree with TRBD1. This CDR3 spans 21 amino acids. The V and J ends lost 4 bases and 1 base, in that order; junction bases with no gene match: 18. Germline CDR1 reads MNHEY; CDR2 reads SMNVEV (reference sequence). The CDR3 DNA reads as TGTGCCAGCAGTTCTCGGACAGGGGGCATTGTGAAGGTGGACAGCAATCAGCCCCAGCATTTT. Translation: CASSSRTGGIVKVDSNQPQHF.

The rearrangement uses TRBV15 and TRBJ2-7; D remains ambiguous. V shed 0 bases and J shed 0 bases, with 12 bases lying between them. The CDR3 is 16 residues long. Looked up from germline, CDR1 is LNHNV and CDR2 is YYDKDF (reference sequence). The CDR3: CATSRDLARSSYEQYF. DNA for the CDR3: TGTGCCACCAGCAGAGATTTGGCGAGGAGCTCCTACGAGCAGTACTTC.

The V gene is TRBV2, the J gene TRBJ2-3, with 10 positions matching TRBD2. This CDR3 is 17 amino acids long. Looked up from germline, CDR1 is SNHLY and CDR2 is FYNNEI. Unmatched junction bases numbered 15, after V lost 6 bases and J lost 6 bases. The CDR3 loop reads CASRTAPGLAISDTQYF. CDR3 DNA: TGTGCCAGCAGGACCGCCCCGGGACTAGCGATAAGCGATACGCAGTATTTT.

V gene TRBV28 combines with J gene TRBJ1-2; 7 bases map to TRBD1. The CDR3 totals 15 residues. Trimming at V came to 6 bases and at J to 5 bases, leaving 12 bases not matched to a gene. CDR1 and CDR2 (germline): MDHEN, SYDVKM. The CDR3, as DNA: TGTGCCAGCAGGGACGGACAGGCGCTCGAGTATGGCTACACCTTC. Protein sequence: CASRDGQALEYGYTF.

The chain combines TRBV27 with TRBJ2-3; TRBD2 is a possible D gene (5 bases). CDR3 size: 15 residues. Germline V gene data show CDR1 as MNHEY and CDR2 as SMNVEV (reference sequence). V was clipped by 4 bases and J by 0 bases, with 11 bases between them. CDR3 sequence (DNA): TGTGCCAGCAGTTCACGGGGATCTAGCACAGATACGCAGTATTTT. This sequence encodes CASSSRGSSTDTQYF.

The CDR3 nucleotides read TGTGCCACCAGCAGAGAGGGACTAGCGGCCACAGATACGCAGTATTTT. Protein: CATSREGLAATDTQYF. The gene calls are TRBV15 and TRBJ2-3, with 11 bases identical to TRBD2. The CDR3 loop spans 16 amino acids. V shed 0 bases and J 2 bases; nucleotides not matched to a gene: 1. The germline CDR1 and CDR2 sequences are LNHNV and YYDKDF (reference sequence).

The chain has TRBV6-5 and TRBJ1-2; maybe TRBD1 (6 bases). Germline V gene lookup returns CDR1 MNHEY and CDR2 SVGAGI. With 6 bases removed from V and 4 bases from J, the gap between germline ends came to 12 bases. The CDR3 covers 13 residues. The CDR3 nucleotides are TGTGCCAGCAGCCAGACAGGAACCTATGGCTACACCTTC. Translation gives CASSQTGTYGYTF.

V and J are TRBV6-1 and TRBJ1-5, with 7 bases fitting TRBD1. The CDR3 spans 14 residues. Germline CDR1 and CDR2: MNHNS and SASEGT. V dropped 8 bases and J dropped 4; count of bases not matched to a gene: 8. CDR3 DNA: TGTGCCAGCCTATTTGGGACAGAAAATCAGCCCCAGCATTTT. Translated, it gives CASLFGTENQPQHF.

The chain links TRBV28 to TRBJ1-6; D is possibly TRBD1 (5 bases). The V and J ends lost 5 bases and 3 bases respectively, with 11 bases between them. CDR1 and CDR2 from the germline V gene are MDHEN and SYDVKM. The CDR3 covers 15 residues. CDR3: CASSGGRGYNSPLHF. DNA of the CDR3: TGTGCCAGCAGTGGGGGGAGGGGCTATAATTCACCCCTCCACTTT. The variable domain in full, with the rest retrieved from reference TRBV28 and TRBJ1-6, is DVKVTQSSRYLVKRTGEKVFLECVQDMDHENMFWYRQDPGLGLRLIYFSYDVKMKEKGDIPEGYSVSREKKERFSLILESASTNQTSMYLCASSGGRGYNSPLHFGNGTRLTVT.

The chain links TRBV29-1 to TRBJ2-4; TRBD2 agrees at 15 bases. Germline lookup yields CDR1 SQVTM and CDR2 ANQGSEA. V shed 0 bases, J shed 6 bases, and the junction held 6 bases outside the gene matches. The CDR3 is 17 amino acids. The DNA for the CDR3 is TGCAGCGTTGAAGAAGGACTAGCGGGGGGGGCAGGAAACATTCAGTACTTC. Its protein product is CSVEEGLAGGAGNIQYF.